This T cell receptor (beta chain) was retrieved from a study of blood T cell repertoires in COVID-19. Original handling: By means of reference gene primer amplification, nucleated cell counts were estimated. Assay used: immunoSEQ multiplex PCR; TCRdb lists only in-frame clones, some missing. V and J calls and clone size are copied from that table; D and trimming were computed from the DNA. The repertoire holds roughly 150,000 clones, with almost 80% as singletons. Trimming took 5 bases from V and 2 from J, leaving 17 bases between them. There are 16 residues in the CDR3. Germline CDR1 is KGHDR and CDR2 is SFDVKD.

The sample consisted of peripheral blood. This sequence originates from a man in his fifties with active or convalescent COVID-19. V usage is TRBV24-1 and J usage is TRBJ1-2; D remains ambiguous. For the CDR3, the DNA is TGTGCCACCAGTGGACCTAAGACAAGTCAAAACTATGGCTACACCTTC. Amino acid sequence: CATSGPKTSQNYGYTF.